This T cell receptor beta chain comes out of a study of blood T cells in healthy people across ages. Next came a second PCR, run for roughly 6 to 11 cycles, which used a sample-barcoded 5' primer along with a J-beta primer mix. A single record per CDR3 protein comes from TCRdb applying MiXCR to the 5' RACE reads. The sample records around 1,500,000 distinct CDR3 sequences, over 25% being singletons. The CDR3 covers 16 residues. The V gene is TRBV21-1, the J gene TRBJ2-1; the table's D call, TRBD1, was not checked against the DNA. TRBV21-1 is marked as a pseudogene. This sequence originates from a woman aged 25-40 years in good health. The specimen sequenced was blood. In nucleotides, the CDR3 is TGTGCCGGCAATTTGTACAGGGGAGCCTCCTACAATGAGCAGTTCTTC. It yields the protein CAGNLYRGASYNEQFF.